The 18 T cell receptor beta chains listed next were all sequenced from one sample in a study of T cell changes during pregnancy in multiple sclerosis. Profiling relied on immunoSEQ multiplex PCR, and the TCRdb table lists in-frame clones only, not all of them. This sample yields tens of thousands of clones, of which 85% to 95% are seen a single time; approximately 0.62% belongs to the top ten. The sequencing used CD4+ T cells from peripheral blood mononuclear cells, collected in the third trimester of pregnancy. The receptors were gathered from a female donor with multiple sclerosis, enrolled in a pregnancy study.

The rearrangement links TRBV5-1 to TRBJ2-2; the match to TRBD1 covers 9 bases. This CDR3 spans 16 amino acids. Germline V gene sequence: CDR1 SGHRS, CDR2 YFSETQ. The V gene end was trimmed by 3 bases and the J gene end by 0 bases; junction bases not matched to a gene: 3. Here the CDR3 DNA reads TGCGCCAGCAGCTCCACAGGGGGCGCGAACACCGGGGAGCTGTTTTTT. Protein product: CASSSTGGANTGELFF.

The J gene is TRBJ1-5, the V gene TRBV2, with no clear D. V was cut by 6 bases and J by 10 bases, with 10 bases left in between. The CDR3 is 11 residues long. Germline CDR1 SNHLY, CDR2 FYNNEI. In nucleotides, the CDR3 is TGTGCCAGCAGCGCCGGTTATCCCCAGCATTTT. The encoded protein is CASSAGYPQHF.

V usage is TRBV2 and J usage is TRBJ2-1, with a tentative D call TRBD2 (6 bases). Germline V gene data show CDR1 as SNHLY and CDR2 as FYNNEI. Trimming cost V 4 bases and J 3 bases, with 19 bases left between them. This CDR3 is built from 17 residues. The CDR3 is CASSVLRSGTLYNEQFF. The CDR3 coding sequence is TGTGCCAGCAGTGTATTGCGTTCAGGGACTCTCTACAATGAGCAGTTCTTC.

This chain links TRBV4-1 with TRBJ2-7; a possible D gene is TRBD1 (5 bases). This CDR3 has 14 residues. The ends were cut back, 3 bases at V and 5 bases at J, with 14 bases in the middle. In germline, CDR1 is MGHRA, CDR2 YSYEKL. The CDR3 loop is CASSHKGRANEQYF. For the CDR3, the DNA is TGCGCCAGCAGCCATAAGGGCAGGGCCAACGAGCAGTACTTC.

The chain combines TRBV11-2 with TRBJ2-1; a weak D match, TRBD1 (5 bases). V was pared by 4 bases and J by 10 bases, with 17 bases between. The CDR3 consists of 14 residues. Germline CDR1 is SGHAT and CDR2 is FQNNGV. For the CDR3, the DNA is TGTGCCAGCAGCTCCCTTAGGGGCCGCGGAGAGCAGTTCTTC. Encoded protein: CASSSLRGRGEQFF. Combining the CDR3 with reference TRBV11-2 and TRBJ2-1 gives the whole variable domain EAGVAQSPRYKIIEKRQSVAFWCNPISGHATLYWYQQILGQGPKLLIQFQNNGVVDDSQLPKDRFSAERLKGVDSTLKIQPAKLEDSAVYLCASSSLRGRGEQFFGPGTRLTVL.

The chain employs TRBV19 and TRBJ1-5; D unclear. Germline loops: CDR1 LNHDA, CDR2 SQIVND (reference sequence). The length of the CDR3 is 14 residues. Deletions cut 3 bases from V and 0 bases from J, with 6 bases between. CDR3 nucleotides: TGTGCCAGTAGTATCCTGTATAGCAATCAGCCCCAGCATTTT. Translating it yields CASSILYSNQPQHF.

This sequence joins TRBV2 and TRBJ2-2, with 9 positions matching TRBD2. The CDR3 has 15 amino acids. Germline CDR1 is SNHLY and CDR2 is FYNNEI. Trimming removed 5 bases from V and 3 bases from J; junction bases left unmatched: 4. The CDR3 protein is CASSKTSGYTGELFF. Here the CDR3 DNA reads TGTGCCAGCAGTAAGACTAGCGGATACACCGGGGAGCTGTTTTTT.

The chain has TRBV19 and TRBJ2-5; a weak D match, TRBD2 (5 bases). The CDR3 sequence is 13 residues long. The germline V and J ends were trimmed by 0 bases and 5 bases, with 7 bases remaining between them. Germline V gene sequence: CDR1 LNHDA, CDR2 SQIVND (reference sequence). For the CDR3, the DNA is TGTGCCAGTAGTATAGACAGGAGGGAGACCCAGTACTTC. Amino acid sequence: CASSIDRRETQYF.

V usage is TRBV9 and J usage is TRBJ1-2; TRBD1 might be the D (6 bases). CDR3 length: 16 amino acids. The germline V gene has CDR1 SGDLS and CDR2 YYNGEE. Trimming shortened V by 0 bases and J by 8 bases, and 20 bases separated the two germline ends. CDR3 nucleotide sequence: TGTGCCAGCAGCGTAGCTGTTGTCGGGGGGCCGGGCGGCTACACCTTC. Translating it yields CASSVAVVGGPGGYTF. The entire variable domain, with the rest obtained from reference TRBV9 and TRBJ1-2, is as follows: DSGVTQTPKHLITATGQRVTLRCSPRSGDLSVYWYQQSLDQGLQFLIQYYNGEERAKGNILERFSAQQFPDLHSELNLSSLELGDSALYFCASSVAVVGGPGGYTFGSGTRLTVV.

The chain carries TRBV6-1 and TRBJ2-1; D gene ambiguous. Looked up from germline, CDR1 is MNHNS and CDR2 is SASEGT. V was clipped by 5 bases and J by 4 bases, with 12 bases between them. The CDR3 has 14 amino acids. The CDR3 sequence is CASSLEKGYNEQFF. CDR3 bases: TGTGCCAGCAGTCTGGAGAAAGGATACAATGAGCAGTTCTTC.

The rearrangement joins TRBV11-2 to TRBJ2-7, with D perhaps matching TRBD2 (5 bases). Trimming removed 4 bases from V and 4 bases from J, with 14 bases in between. Germline-derived CDR1 and CDR2 are SGHAT and FQNNGV. This CDR3 has 14 residues. The CDR3 nucleotides are TGTGCCAGCAGCTCCGCAACTAGGTTGTACGAGCAGTACTTC. This translates into CASSSATRLYEQYF.

This clone appeared once. The chain combines TRBV9 with TRBJ2-6, with 12 bases that match TRBD2. Trimming at V came to 2 bases and at J to 3 bases, leaving 6 bases not matched to a gene. The CDR3 spans 18 residues. The germline gives CDR1 SGDLS, CDR2 YYNGEE. DNA for the CDR3: TGTGCCAGCAGCGTTCTAGCGGGAGGGCCGGTTGGGGCCAACGTCCTGACTTTC. Protein: CASSVLAGGPVGANVLTF.

The J gene is TRBJ1-1, the V gene TRBV12-5; 10 bases line up with TRBD1. V lost 0 bases to trimming and J lost 4 bases; unmatched junction nucleotides: 8. Germline V gene data show CDR1 as LGHNT and CDR2 as FRNRAP. This CDR3 is built from 17 residues. Written as DNA, the CDR3 is TGTGCTAGTGGTTTGGTAGTGGGGACAGGGGAAGGCACTGAAGCTTTCTTT. This translates into CASGLVVGTGEGTEAFF.

Regarding this clone: The junction differs from germline at one of its ends, possibly a read error. The chain joins TRBV15 to TRBJ1-1; maybe TRBD1 (5 bases). Germline CDR1 reads LNHNV; CDR2 reads YYDKDF (reference sequence). This CDR3 comprises 13 residues. The DNA of the CDR3 is TGTACCACCAGCAGGGCTTCAGGGCATGAAGCTTTCTTT. Protein: CTTSRASGHEAFF.

The count of this clone is one. V is TRBV5-5 and J is TRBJ2-3; 9 positions agree with TRBD1. This CDR3 spans 17 amino acids. The trim removed 3 bases at V and 6 bases at J, leaving 14 bases unmatched. Germline V gene lookup returns CDR1 SGHKS and CDR2 YYEKEE (reference sequence). The CDR3 DNA is TGTGCCAGCAGCTACGGAACCGGGACAGGGTTGATGGATACGCAGTATTTT. Translating gives CASSYGTGTGLMDTQYF.

CDR3 sequence reads: CASSYSTGGAGYEQFF. CDR3 coding DNA: TGTGCCAGCAGTTACTCGACAGGGGGCGCCGGCTATGAGCAGTTCTTC. This chain links TRBV6-5 with TRBJ2-1; 10 positions match TRBD1. The CDR3 sequence is 16 residues long. Looked up from germline, CDR1 is MNHEY and CDR2 is SVGAGI. V gave up 0 bases and J gave up 8 bases; unmatched junction bases: 7.

This clone was observed once. This chain uses TRBV18 with TRBJ2-5; D perhaps matches TRBD1 (6 bases). Trimming left V 4 bases short and J 4 bases short, with 10 bases between. The germline V gene encodes CDR1 KGHSH and CDR2 LQKENI. The length of the CDR3 is 13 residues. This chain's CDR3 is CASSRAGVETQYF. Here the CDR3 DNA reads TGTGCCAGCTCACGGGCAGGGGTAGAGACCCAGTACTTC.

V usage is TRBV28 and J usage is TRBJ2-1, with 11 bases lining up with TRBD1. After removal of 4 bases from V and 10 bases from J, the junction contained 9 bases not matched to a gene. The germline V gene has CDR1 MDHEN and CDR2 SYDVKM. The length of the CDR3 is 15 residues. CDR3 loop: CASSSAGTGGKEQFF. The CDR3 DNA follows: TGTGCCAGCAGTTCGGCCGGGACAGGGGGAAAGGAGCAGTTCTTC.